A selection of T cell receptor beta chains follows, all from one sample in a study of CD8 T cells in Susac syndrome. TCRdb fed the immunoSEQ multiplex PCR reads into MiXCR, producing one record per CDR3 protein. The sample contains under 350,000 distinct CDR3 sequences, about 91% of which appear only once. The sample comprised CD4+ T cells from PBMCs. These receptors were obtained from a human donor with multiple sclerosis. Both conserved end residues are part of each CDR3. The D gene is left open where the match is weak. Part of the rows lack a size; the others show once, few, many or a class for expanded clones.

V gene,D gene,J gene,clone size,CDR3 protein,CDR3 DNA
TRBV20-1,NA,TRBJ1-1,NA,CSATPDTEAFF,TGCAGTGCCACCCCAGACACTGAAGCTTTCTTT
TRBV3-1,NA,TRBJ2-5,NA,CASSQYLAVQETQYF,TGTGCCAGCAGCCAATACTTGGCGGTCCAAGAGACCCAGTACTTC
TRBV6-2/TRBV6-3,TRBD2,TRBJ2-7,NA,CASRRLAGGSYEQYF,TGTGCCAGCAGACGACTAGCGGGAGGCTCCTACGAGCAGTACTTC
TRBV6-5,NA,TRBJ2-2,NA,CASSIGRWNTGELFF,TGTGCCAGCAGCATCGGACGGTGGAACACCGGGGAGCTGTTTTTT
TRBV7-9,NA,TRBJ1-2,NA,CASSLNGALYGYTF,TGTGCCAGCAGCTTGAACGGGGCCCTCTATGGCTACACCTTC
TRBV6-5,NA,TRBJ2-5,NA,CASSYSSQRLGETQYF,TGTGCCAGCAGTTACTCGTCGCAGCGTCTTGGAGAGACCCAGTACTTC
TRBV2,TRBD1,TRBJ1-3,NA,CASSRLGQGAGNTIYF,TGTGCCAGCAGTCGACTAGGACAGGGTGCTGGAAACACCATATATTTT
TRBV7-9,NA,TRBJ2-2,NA,CASSYSSAALTGELFF,TGTGCCAGCAGCTACTCCTCAGCAGCCTTAACCGGGGAGCTGTTTTTT
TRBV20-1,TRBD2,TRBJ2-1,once,CSARERHSGRYNEQFF,TGCAGTGCTAGAGAACGCCATAGCGGGAGATACAATGAGCAGTTCTTC
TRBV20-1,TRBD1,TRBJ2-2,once,CSARNRGRFAGELFF,TGCAGTGCTAGAAACAGGGGGCGCTTTGCCGGGGAGCTGTTTTTT
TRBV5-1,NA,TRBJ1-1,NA,CASSLGVSPDTEAFF,TGCGCCAGCAGCTTGGGAGTCTCCCCGGACACTGAAGCTTTCTTT
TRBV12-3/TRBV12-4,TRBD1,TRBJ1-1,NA,CASSRTGWDTEAFF,TGTGCCAGCAGCCGGACAGGGTGGGACACTGAAGCTTTCTTT